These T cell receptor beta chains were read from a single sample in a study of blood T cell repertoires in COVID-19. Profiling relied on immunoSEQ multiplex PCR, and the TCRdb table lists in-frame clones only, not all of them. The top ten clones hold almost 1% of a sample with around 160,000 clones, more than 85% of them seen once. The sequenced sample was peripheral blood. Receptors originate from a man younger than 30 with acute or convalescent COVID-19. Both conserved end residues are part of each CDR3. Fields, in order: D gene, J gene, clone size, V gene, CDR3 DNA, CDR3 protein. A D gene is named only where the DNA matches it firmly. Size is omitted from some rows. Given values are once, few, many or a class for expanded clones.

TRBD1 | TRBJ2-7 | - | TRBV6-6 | TGTGCCAGCAGTGGACAGGGGTACGAGCAGTACTTC | CASSGQGYEQYF
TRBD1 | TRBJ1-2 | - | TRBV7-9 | TGTGCCAGCAGCCAGGGGGCTAACTATGGCTACACCTTC | CASSQGANYGYTF
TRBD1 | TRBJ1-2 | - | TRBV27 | TGTGCCAGCAGTTCAAGACAGGGCTTTGGCTACACCTTC | CASSSRQGFGYTF
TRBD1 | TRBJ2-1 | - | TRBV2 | TGTGCCAGCAGTCCAGACAGGGCGGTAAACAATGAGCAGTTCTTC | CASSPDRAVNNEQFF
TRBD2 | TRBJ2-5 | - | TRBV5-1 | TGCGCCAGCAGCGGTAGCGGGCAAGAGACCCAGTACTTC | CASSGSGQETQYF
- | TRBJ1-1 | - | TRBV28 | TGTGCCAGCAGCGATGGGCCGAGGGCTGAAGCTTTCTTT | CASSDGPRAEAFF
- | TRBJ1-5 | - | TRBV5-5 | TGTGCCAGCAGCTTGGATGGGGGGACGAATCAGCCCCAGCATTTT | CASSLDGGTNQPQHF
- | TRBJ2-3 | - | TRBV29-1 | TGCAGCGTCCCGGAGGAGGGGTGGTTAGATACGCAGTATTTT | CSVPEEGWLDTQYF
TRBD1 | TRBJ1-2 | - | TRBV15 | TGTGCCACCAGCAGGGACAGGGCCAACTATGGCTACACCTTC | CATSRDRANYGYTF
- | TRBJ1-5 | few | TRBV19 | TGTGCCAGCGACCCCCCGGGAAATTATCAGCCCCAGCATTTT | CASDPPGNYQPQHF
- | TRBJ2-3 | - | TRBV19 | TGTGCCAGTAGTCAAGGGGGGGGCCTGGATACGCAGTATTTT | CASSQGGGLDTQYF